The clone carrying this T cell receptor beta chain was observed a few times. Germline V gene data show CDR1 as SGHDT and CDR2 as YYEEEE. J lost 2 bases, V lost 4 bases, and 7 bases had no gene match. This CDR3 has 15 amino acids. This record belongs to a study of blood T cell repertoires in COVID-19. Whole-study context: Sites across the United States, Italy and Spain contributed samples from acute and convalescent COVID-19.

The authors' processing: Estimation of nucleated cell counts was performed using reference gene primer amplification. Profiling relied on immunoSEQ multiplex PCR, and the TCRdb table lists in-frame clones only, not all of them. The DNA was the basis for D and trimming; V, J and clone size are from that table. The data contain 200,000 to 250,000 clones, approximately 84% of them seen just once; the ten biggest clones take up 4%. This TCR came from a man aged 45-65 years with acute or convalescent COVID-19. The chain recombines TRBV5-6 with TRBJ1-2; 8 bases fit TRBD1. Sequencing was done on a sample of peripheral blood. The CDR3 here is CASSRPGQANYGYTF. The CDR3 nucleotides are TGTGCCAGCAGCCGCCCGGGACAGGCGAACTATGGCTACACCTTC.